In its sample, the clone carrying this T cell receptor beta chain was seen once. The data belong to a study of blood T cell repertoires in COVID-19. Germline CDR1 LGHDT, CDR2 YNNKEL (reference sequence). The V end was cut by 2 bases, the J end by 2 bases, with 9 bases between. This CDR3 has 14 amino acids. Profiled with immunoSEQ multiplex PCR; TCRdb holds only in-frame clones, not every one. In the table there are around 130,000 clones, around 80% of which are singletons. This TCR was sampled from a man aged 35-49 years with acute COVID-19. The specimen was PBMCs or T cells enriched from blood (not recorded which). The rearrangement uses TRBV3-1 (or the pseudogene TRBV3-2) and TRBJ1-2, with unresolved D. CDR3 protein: CASSQRRGNYGYTF. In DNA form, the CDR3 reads TGTGCCAGCAGCCAAAGGAGAGGGAACTATGGCTACACCTTC.